These 20 T cell receptor beta chains were all obtained from the same sample, sequenced in a study of response to subunit inactivated influenza vaccine. TCRdb re-derived calls from the RT-PCR reads in MiXCR, one entry per CDR3 protein. The table lists about 520,000 distinct CDR3 sequences, 25% of them singletons. The specimen comprised CD4+ T cells sorted from PBMCs, sampled 5 days after vaccination. Source of these receptors: a man aged 50 to 60 who received an inactivated influenza vaccine.

This chain uses TRBV29-1 with TRBJ2-2; D may be TRBD1 (6 bases). The V gene lost 7 bases and the J gene lost 1 base, with 16 bases spanning the gap. CDR1 is SQVTM and CDR2 is ANQGSEA in the germline V gene. This CDR3 region has 15 residues. The CDR3 sequence: CSASLQGKNTGELFF. The CDR3 DNA reads TGCAGCGCTTCGTTACAGGGAAAGAACACCGGGGAGCTGTTTTTT.

This clonotype was observed a handful of times. The chain couples TRBV5-1 to TRBJ2-5, with 8 bases that match TRBD1. CDR3 length: 14 residues. Germline V CDR1 and CDR2: SGHRS, YFSETQ. V gave up 4 bases and J gave up 6 bases; unmatched junction bases: 8. The CDR3 DNA reads as TGCGCCAGCAGCGGTGGACAGGGCCGAAAGACCCAGTACTTC. Protein sequence: CASSGGQGRKTQYF. Using reference TRBV5-1 and TRBJ2-5 for the parts outside the CDR3, the full variable domain is KAGVTQTPRYLIKTRGQQVTLSCSPISGHRSVSWYQQTPGQGLQFLFEYFSETQRNKGNFPGRFSGRQFSNSRSEMNVSTLELGDSALYLCASSGGQGRKTQYFGPGTRLLVL.

The V call is TRBV20-1, the J call TRBJ2-7; D is possibly TRBD2 (6 bases). CDR3 length equals 18 residues. The germline V gene encodes CDR1 DFQATT and CDR2 SNEGSKA (reference sequence). Trimming left V 6 bases short and J 3 bases short, with 30 bases between. The CDR3: CSAGGRQGLAGSLYEQYF. Here the CDR3 DNA reads TGCAGTGCGGGGGGACGCCAGGGCCTAGCCGGGAGCCTCTACGAGCAGTACTTC.

This clonotype was picked up many times. The gene calls are TRBV6-2 or TRBV6-3 and TRBJ1-2; D is possibly TRBD1 (5 bases). The CDR3 has 13 residues. The germline gives CDR1 MNHEY, CDR2 SVGEGT. V lost 6 bases and J 7 bases, leaving 15 bases between the germline ends. The CDR3 DNA follows: TGTGCCAGCAGGGAAAAGGGACTCGGTGGCTACACCTTC. It codes for CASREKGLGGYTF.

The chain joins TRBV30 to TRBJ2-5, with a possible D match to TRBD1 (5 bases). Germline V gene sequence: CDR1 GTSNPN, CDR2 SVGIG (reference sequence). V was clipped by 1 base and J by 1 base, with 7 bases between them. The CDR3 totals 13 residues. For the CDR3, the DNA is TGTGCCTGGAGTGGGACATTCCAAGAGACCCAGTACTTC. Residues: CAWSGTFQETQYF. Filled out from reference TRBV30 and TRBJ2-5, the complete variable domain reads SQTIHQWPATLVQPVGSPLSLECTVEGTSNPNLYWYRQAAGRGLQLLFYSVGIGQISSEVPQNLSASRPQDRQFILSSKKLLLSDSGFYLCAWSGTFQETQYFGPGTRLLVL.

The chain uses TRBV4-1 and TRBJ1-4, with D unresolved. Trimming took off 3 bases at V and 8 bases at J, with 10 bases between the two ends. Germline V CDR1 and CDR2: MGHRA, YSYEKL. The CDR3 sequence is 13 residues long. In nucleotides, the CDR3 is TGCGCCAGCAGCCAGGGTACGGTGGAAAAACTGTTTTTT. This sequence encodes CASSQGTVEKLFF.

Ten or more counts support this clonotype. This rearrangement joins TRBV9 to TRBJ2-3; TRBD1 is a possible D gene (6 bases). Deletions cut 2 bases from V and 4 bases from J, with 8 bases between. The CDR3 runs to 13 residues. Germline-derived CDR1 and CDR2 are SGDLS and YYNGEE. The CDR3 DNA reads as TGTGCCAGCAGCGTCCGACAGGCAGATACGCAGTATTTT. Protein: CASSVRQADTQYF.

The V and J genes are TRBV30 and TRBJ2-1, with 9 bases fitting TRBD2. Looked up from germline, CDR1 is GTSNPN and CDR2 is SVGIG (reference sequence). The V and J ends lost 0 bases and 16 bases, in that order; junction bases with no gene match: 13. The length of the CDR3 is 14 residues. CDR3 coding DNA: TGTGCCTGGAGTGTGGAGACTAGCGGCCTGTTCCATTTCTTC. Amino acid sequence: CAWSVETSGLFHFF.

The chain uses TRBV10-3 and TRBJ2-7; 9 nucleotides align to TRBD1. V shed 3 bases, J shed 2 bases, and the junction held 5 bases outside the gene matches. This CDR3 spans 15 amino acids. Germline CDR1 ENHRY, CDR2 SYGVKD. CDR3 amino acids: CAISEDRGGPYEQYF. CDR3 nucleotides: TGTGCCATCAGTGAAGACAGGGGGGGACCCTACGAGCAGTACTTC.

V usage is TRBV15 and J usage is TRBJ2-7; 9 bases fit TRBD1. The germline CDR1 and CDR2 sequences are LNHNV and YYDKDF (reference sequence). The CDR3 consists of 15 residues. With 0 bases clipped from V and 3 bases from J, the junction kept 3 bases outside the gene matches. The DNA of the CDR3 is TGTGCCACCAGCAGAGATTGGGGACAGGGCTACGAGCAGTACTTC. Translation: CATSRDWGQGYEQYF.

The J gene is TRBJ1-3, the V gene TRBV10-3; 10 positions agree with TRBD1. Germline V lookup: CDR1 ENHRY, CDR2 SYGVKD. With V trimmed by 4 bases and J by 3 bases, 6 bases remained unmatched. The CDR3 extends over 16 amino acids. The CDR3 nucleotides read TGTGCCATCAGTGGGACCGGGACAGGGGTTGGAAACACCATATATTTT. Protein: CAISGTGTGVGNTIYF.

This clonotype was picked up a small number of times. This chain links TRBV4-3 with TRBJ1-1, with TRBD1 matching over 8 bases. This CDR3 has 14 residues. From germline, CDR1 is LGHNA and CDR2 YSLEER. V lost 5 bases and J lost 3; bases outside the gene matches: 5. CDR3 sequence (DNA): TGCGCCAGCAGCTTAGGACAGGGCCACACTGAAGCTTTCTTT. It yields the protein CASSLGQGHTEAFF.

The chain combines TRBV5-1 with TRBJ2-3; 10 bases are shared with TRBD2. Germline CDR1 is SGHRS and CDR2 is YFSETQ. This CDR3 has 16 residues. Unmatched junction bases numbered 5, after V lost 1 base and J lost 3 bases. The CDR3: CASSLTPSGRTDTQYF. For the CDR3, the DNA is TGCGCCAGCAGCTTGACCCCTAGCGGGAGAACAGATACGCAGTATTTT.

In its sample, this clonotype was seen a few times. The V and J genes are TRBV4-2 and TRBJ2-1; D possibly corresponds to TRBD2 (7 bases). Germline CDR1 and CDR2: LGHNA and YNFKEQ. V was cut by 1 base and J by 4 bases, with 14 bases left in between. The length of the CDR3 is 16 residues. The CDR3 DNA reads as TGTGCCAGCAGCCAAGGGGGGGCGGGGGAGTACAATGAGCAGTTCTTC. Translating gives CASSQGGAGEYNEQFF.

V is TRBV7-2 and J is TRBJ2-7, with TRBD2 matching over 10 bases. This CDR3 contains 15 residues. Germline CDR1 reads SGHTA; CDR2 reads FQGNSA. J lost 1 base, V lost 5 bases, and 5 bases had no gene match. The CDR3 sequence: CASSRTSGTSYEQYF. The CDR3 coding sequence is TGTGCCAGCAGCCGTACTAGCGGGACTTCCTACGAGCAGTACTTC.

The rearrangement uses TRBV6-5 and TRBJ2-1; unclear D gene. V gave up 2 bases and J gave up 6 bases, with 14 bases separating them. The CDR3 extends over 15 amino acids. CDR1 and CDR2 from the germline V gene are MNHEY and SVGAGI. The CDR3 DNA sequence: TGTGCCAGCAGTTACCCCGGGCCTGCATCCAATGAGCAGTTCTTC. This codes for CASSYPGPASNEQFF.

CDR3 region: CASSEKQGYNEQFF. In DNA, the CDR3 is TGCGCCAGCAGTGAGAAACAGGGCTACAATGAGCAGTTCTTC. This chain uses TRBV10-2 with TRBJ2-1, with D maybe TRBD1 (6 bases). Germline V gene lookup returns CDR1 WSHSY and CDR2 SAAADI. V was cut by 2 bases and J by 3 bases, with 8 bases left in between. The CDR3 is made up of 14 amino acids.

CDR3 DNA: TGCGCCAGCAAGACGACTAGCGGCACCTACGAGCAGTACTTC. Translation gives CASKTTSGTYEQYF. J is TRBJ2-7 and V is TRBV10-2; 9 bases map to TRBD2. CDR3 length: 14 residues. Germline values: CDR1 WSHSY, CDR2 SAAADI. V lost 7 bases to trimming and J lost 2 bases; unmatched junction nucleotides: 6.

This clonotype was seen only a few times. The chain carries TRBV6-5 and TRBJ1-2; D is uncertain. Trimming took off 5 bases at V and 4 bases at J, with 5 bases between the two ends. In germline, CDR1 is MNHEY, CDR2 SVGAGI. The CDR3 is made up of 11 amino acids. The CDR3 loop is CASSRSYGYTF. CDR3 DNA sequence: TGTGCCAGCAGTAGGTCCTATGGCTACACCTTC.

The rearrangement joins TRBV12-3 or TRBV12-4 to TRBJ2-2, with TRBD2 as a possible D gene (5 bases). The CDR3 consists of 13 residues. V was pared by 6 bases and J by 7 bases, with 12 bases between. In DNA form, the CDR3 reads TGTGCCAGCAGCCTGACTACCGGCGGGGAGCTGTTTTTT. This translates into CASSLTTGGELFF.